This T cell receptor (beta chain) was sequenced during a study of blood T cell repertoires in COVID-19. Clones were sequenced by immunoSEQ multiplex PCR, and TCRdb holds only the in-frame ones, with some missing. There are hundreds of thousands of clones in the sample; 70% to 90% occur only once, and around 2.1% lies in the top ten. V shed 4 bases, J shed 3 bases, and the junction held 12 bases outside the gene matches. The CDR3 runs to 18 residues. The germline V gene encodes CDR1 LNHDA and CDR2 SQIVND (reference sequence). The V call is TRBV19, the J call TRBJ2-1; 10 bases match TRBD2. The clonotype was recovered from a woman between 40 and 55 years old with acute COVID-19. Sequenced input: PBMCs or T cells enriched from blood (not recorded which). The CDR3 is CASSKWRGAGGSYNEQFF. The CDR3 DNA reads TGTGCCAGTAGTAAATGGAGAGGAGCGGGGGGGAGCTACAATGAGCAGTTCTTC.